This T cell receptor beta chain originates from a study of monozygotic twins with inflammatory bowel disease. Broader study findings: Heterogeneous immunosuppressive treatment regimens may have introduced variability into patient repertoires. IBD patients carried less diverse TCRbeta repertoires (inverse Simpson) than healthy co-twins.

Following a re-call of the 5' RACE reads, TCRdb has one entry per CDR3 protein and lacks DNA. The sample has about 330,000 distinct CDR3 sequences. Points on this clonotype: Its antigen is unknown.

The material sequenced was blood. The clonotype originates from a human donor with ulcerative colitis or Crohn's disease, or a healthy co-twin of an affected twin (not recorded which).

CDR3: CASTRVLLGDTDTQYF. The genes are TRBV12-3 or TRBV12-4 and TRBJ2-3; the D call of TRBD1 rests on TCRdb alone, since no DNA is present to check it. The CDR3 has 16 residues.